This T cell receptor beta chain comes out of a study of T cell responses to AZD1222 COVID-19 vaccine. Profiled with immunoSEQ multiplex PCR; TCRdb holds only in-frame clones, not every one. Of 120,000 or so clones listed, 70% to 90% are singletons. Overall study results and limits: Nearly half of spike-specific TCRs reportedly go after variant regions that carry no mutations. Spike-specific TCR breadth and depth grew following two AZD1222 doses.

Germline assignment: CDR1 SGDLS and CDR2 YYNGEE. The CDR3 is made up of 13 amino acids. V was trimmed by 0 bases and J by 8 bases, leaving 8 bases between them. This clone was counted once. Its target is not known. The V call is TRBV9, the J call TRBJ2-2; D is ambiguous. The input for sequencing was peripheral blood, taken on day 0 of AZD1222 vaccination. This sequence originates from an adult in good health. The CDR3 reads CASSVVVEGELFF. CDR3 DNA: TGTGCCAGCAGCGTAGTCGTAGAAGGGGAGCTGTTTTTT. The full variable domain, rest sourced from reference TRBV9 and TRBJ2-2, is DSGVTQTPKHLITATGQRVTLRCSPRSGDLSVYWYQQSLDQGLQFLIQYYNGEERAKGNILERFSAQQFPDLHSELNLSSLELGDSALYFCASSVVVEGELFFGEGSRLTVL.